The 24 T cell receptor beta chains below all came from one sample that was sequenced in a study of identical twins. MiXCR, run by TCRdb on the 5' RACE reads, gives a single entry per CDR3 protein. The repertoire holds fewer than 250,000 distinct CDR3 sequences, 6.5% to 8.5% seen once, with 1.5% to 2.5% in the top ten. This sample was also put to use in a study of yellow fever vaccine responses in identical twins.

Sample: memory (CD45RO+) T cells sorted from blood. The receptors shown here come from a young woman in good health.

This chain connects TRBV12-3 or TRBV12-4 to TRBJ2-7, with TRBD2 identical over 8 bases. This CDR3 comprises 15 residues. V trimming: 6 bases; J trimming: 2 bases; junction bases outside the gene matches: 9. CDR3 residues: CASRSQRERAYEQYF. DNA of the CDR3: TGTGCCAGCAGATCTCAGCGGGAGCGGGCCTACGAGCAGTACTTC.

The CDR3 nucleotides read TGTGCCAGCAGCCAGGGAACGACAGACTATAGCAATCAGCCCCAGCATTTT. This sequence encodes CASSQGTTDYSNQPQHF. The V call is TRBV7-9, the J call TRBJ1-5, with D perhaps matching TRBD1 (5 bases). CDR1 and CDR2 (germline): SEHNR, FQNEAQ (reference sequence). The length of the CDR3 is 17 residues. Trimming took 5 bases from V and 0 from J, leaving 17 bases between them. The whole variable domain, filled in from reference TRBV7-9 and TRBJ1-5, reads DTGVSQNPRHKITKRGQNVTFRCDPISEHNRLYWYRQTLGQGPEFLTYFQNEAQLEKSRLLSDRFSAERPKGSFSTLEIQRTEQGDSAMYLCASSQGTTDYSNQPQHFGDGTRLSIL.

V and J are TRBV27 and TRBJ2-5; tentative D call: TRBD1 (5 bases). There are 15 residues in the CDR3. The ends were cut back, 2 bases at V and 5 bases at J, with 15 bases in the middle. Germline assignment: CDR1 MNHEY and CDR2 SMNVEV (reference sequence). CDR3 nucleotides: TGTGCCAGCAGTTTAATAAGTCGGGCAGGGGAGACCCAGTACTTC. Its translation is CASSLISRAGETQYF.

This clonotype was observed a few times. In DNA form, the CDR3 reads TGCAGCGTTGGATTCGGGGGGGGTCTGGATGAAAAACTGTTTTTT. This codes for CSVGFGGGLDEKLFF. The rearrangement joins TRBV29-1 to TRBJ1-4; TRBD1 is a possible D gene (5 bases). Germline lookup yields CDR1 SQVTM and CDR2 ANQGSEA. The CDR3 is 15 amino acids. Trimming left V 4 bases short and J 6 bases short, with 18 bases between.

This clonotype appeared a few times. This chain connects TRBV7-2 to TRBJ2-7, with D perhaps TRBD1 (6 bases). V was trimmed by 5 bases and J by 0 bases, leaving 11 bases between them. From germline, CDR1 is SGHTA and CDR2 FQGNSA. This CDR3 has 14 amino acids. As DNA, the CDR3 is TGTGCCAGCAGCGGTCAACAGGGCTCCTACGAGCAGTACTTC. Amino acids: CASSGQQGSYEQYF.

This clonotype occurred many times. This chain links TRBV5-1 with TRBJ1-4; possibly TRBD1 for D (5 bases). V was pared by 4 bases and J by 3 bases, with 19 bases between. Germline V gene sequence: CDR1 SGHRS, CDR2 YFSETQ. The CDR3 has 17 amino acids. The CDR3 loop is CASSRRGVRGANEKLFF. DNA of the CDR3: TGCGCCAGCAGCCGCCGTGGAGTCCGGGGCGCTAATGAAAAACTGTTTTTT.

In its sample, this clonotype was seen a few times. The chain links TRBV2 to TRBJ1-6; 11 bases fit TRBD1. Germline V lookup: CDR1 SNHLY, CDR2 FYNNEI. This CDR3 comprises 17 residues. The V gene end was trimmed by 6 bases and the J gene end by 6 bases; junction bases not matched to a gene: 10. Here the CDR3 reads CASSPLAGQGVNSPLHF. The CDR3 DNA reads as TGTGCCAGCAGCCCATTGGCGGGACAGGGGGTTAATTCACCCCTCCACTTT.

CDR3 DNA sequence: TGTGCCACCAGTGATTTAGGTGGGGGAGAGGGCAATGAGCAGTTCTTC. It is translated as CATSDLGGGEGNEQFF. This rearrangement joins TRBV24-1 to TRBJ2-1; D possibly uses TRBD1 or TRBD2 (5 bases each). V dropped 1 base and J dropped 6 bases, with 15 bases sitting between them. The CDR3 is 16 residues long. In germline, CDR1 is KGHDR, CDR2 SFDVKD.

This clonotype was counted at least ten times. The chain links TRBV20-1 to TRBJ1-2, with 7 bases aligning to TRBD1. The germline V gene encodes CDR1 DFQATT and CDR2 SNEGSKA (reference sequence). The V gene end was trimmed by 0 bases and the J gene end by 2 bases; junction bases not matched to a gene: 6. The length of the CDR3 is 15 residues. The CDR3 sequence is CSARDIGGINYGYTF. The CDR3 bases are TGCAGTGCTAGAGATATAGGGGGCATCAACTATGGCTACACCTTC.

In this sample, this clonotype turned up a few times. The rearrangement uses TRBV7-9 and TRBJ2-3, with 9 bases lining up with TRBD1. This CDR3 spans 16 amino acids. Trimming removed 5 bases from V and 2 bases from J; junction bases left unmatched: 8. Germline CDR1 reads SEHNR; CDR2 reads FQNEAQ (reference sequence). CDR3 coding DNA: TGTGCCAGCAGCGCAGGGGACAGGGTACACACAGATACGCAGTATTTT. Residues: CASSAGDRVHTDTQYF.

The chain couples TRBV19 to TRBJ2-1; D is tentatively TRBD1 or TRBD2 (6 bases each). Germline values: CDR1 LNHDA, CDR2 SQIVND (reference sequence). Trimming shortened V by 7 bases and J by 9 bases, and 19 bases separated the two germline ends. This CDR3 is 14 amino acids long. CDR3 nucleotides: TGTGCCAGTACCACGACAGGAGGGGCGGGTGAGCAGTTCTTC. Its protein product is CASTTTGGAGEQFF.

This chain uses TRBV4-2 with TRBJ2-3; 10 bases are shared with TRBD1. V lost 7 bases, J lost 4 bases, and 8 bases stayed unmatched. This CDR3 spans 15 amino acids. Germline loops: CDR1 LGHNA, CDR2 YNFKEQ. CDR3 bases: TGTGCCAGCAACCCGGGACAGGGGAAGGCAGATACGCAGTATTTT. As protein: CASNPGQGKADTQYF.

The chain combines TRBV6-2 or TRBV6-3 with TRBJ2-1; 9 bases are shared with TRBD2. The ends lost 10 bases at V and 2 bases at J; junction bases unmatched: 6. The CDR3 length is 14 residues. The germline V gene encodes CDR1 MNHEY and CDR2 SVGEGT. The CDR3 region is CATEREEAYNEQFF. CDR3 sequence (DNA): TGTGCCACGGAGCGGGAGGAGGCCTACAATGAGCAGTTCTTC.

This clonotype occurred a few times. The chain couples TRBV6-1 to TRBJ2-7; 7 bases agree with TRBD1. Germline V gives CDR1 MNHNS, CDR2 SASEGT. With 5 bases clipped from V and 6 bases from J, the junction kept 7 bases outside the gene matches. This CDR3 spans 13 amino acids. CDR3 loop: CASSTGTVGEQYF. In DNA, the CDR3 is TGTGCCAGCAGTACCGGGACAGTTGGCGAGCAGTACTTC.

V gene TRBV14 combines with J gene TRBJ2-5; 8 bases line up with TRBD2. This CDR3 comprises 16 residues. Trimming took 2 bases from V and 3 from J; bases not matched to a gene: 8. Germline V CDR1 and CDR2: SGHDN, FVKESK. The CDR3 reads CASSQNRLALEETQYF. The CDR3 nucleotides read TGTGCCAGCAGCCAAAATAGACTAGCGCTCGAAGAGACCCAGTACTTC.

This clonotype was counted between two and nine times. The chain employs TRBV27 and TRBJ2-3; D remains unclear. This CDR3 spans 15 amino acids. The V end lost 3 bases, the J end lost 0 bases, and 10 bases lay between the germline ends. Germline loops: CDR1 MNHEY, CDR2 SMNVEV (reference sequence). The CDR3 is CASSLRGISTDTQYF. The CDR3, as DNA: TGTGCCAGCAGTTTGCGCGGAATAAGCACAGATACGCAGTATTTT.

This clonotype has just a few counts. This chain uses TRBV20-1 with TRBJ2-7; 9 nucleotides match TRBD1. Germline V lookup: CDR1 DFQATT, CDR2 SNEGSKA (reference sequence). V lost 3 bases and J lost 5; bases outside the gene matches: 11. The CDR3 runs to 15 residues. CDR3 sequence reads: CSARGAGTGYHEQYF. In DNA form, the CDR3 reads TGCAGTGCTAGGGGGGCCGGGACAGGGTACCACGAGCAGTACTTC.

This chain uses TRBV5-1 with TRBJ2-2; 10 bases line up with TRBD2. Germline loops: CDR1 SGHRS, CDR2 YFSETQ. The CDR3 runs 14 residues. V shed 7 bases and J 2 bases; nucleotides not matched to a gene: 2. The CDR3 DNA sequence: TGCGCCAGCCAACTAGCGGGAAACACCGGGGAGCTGTTTTTT. It yields the protein CASQLAGNTGELFF.

This clonotype was observed a few times. The chain uses TRBV19 and TRBJ2-1, with 7 bases matching TRBD2. The trim removed 3 bases at V and 6 bases at J, leaving 5 bases unmatched. The CDR3 loop spans 14 amino acids. Looked up from germline, CDR1 is LNHDA and CDR2 is SQIVND (reference sequence). In nucleotides, the CDR3 is TGTGCCAGTAGTATTGCGCGGGAGTCCAATGAGCAGTTCTTC. Amino acid sequence: CASSIARESNEQFF.

This clonotype was detected only a few times. The chain couples TRBV27 to TRBJ2-7; D ambiguous. CDR1 MNHEY and CDR2 SMNVEV come from the germline V gene (reference sequence). This CDR3 comprises 12 residues. The V and J ends lost 6 bases and 4 bases respectively, with 10 bases between them. The CDR3 is CASRTGFYEQYF. The CDR3 DNA follows: TGTGCCAGCAGAACTGGATTTTACGAGCAGTACTTC.

This clonotype was observed at least ten times. The V and J genes are TRBV20-1 and TRBJ1-2; no clear D gene. The CDR3 is 13 amino acids. Trimming took off 4 bases at V and 0 bases at J, with 9 bases between the two ends. CDR1 is DFQATT, CDR2 SNEGSKA, per germline (reference sequence). In DNA, the CDR3 is TGCAGTGCTAAGCCAAGTACTAACTATGGCTACACCTTC. As protein: CSAKPSTNYGYTF.

The chain recombines TRBV20-1 with TRBJ2-1, with 7 bases fitting TRBD2. The CDR3 sequence is 15 residues long. V lost 5 bases, J lost 8 bases, and 15 bases stayed unmatched. Germline V lookup: CDR1 DFQATT, CDR2 SNEGSKA (reference sequence). CDR3 sequence (DNA): TGCAGTGCTGGCCGCCTCCGCCTCCGGGGGGATGAGCAGTTCTTC. The encoded protein is CSAGRLRLRGDEQFF.

The chain is built from TRBV12-3 or TRBV12-4 and TRBJ1-1; TRBD1 matches at 8 bases. J lost 11 bases, V lost 5 bases, and 7 bases had no gene match. The CDR3 is 12 amino acids. In nucleotides, the CDR3 is TGTGCCAGCAGTATAGGACAGGGAGGGGCTTTCTTT. The encoded protein is CASSIGQGGAFF.

The V gene is TRBV20-1, the J gene TRBJ2-7; TRBD1 agrees at 10 bases. The CDR3 covers 15 residues. V trimming: 2 bases; J trimming: 3 bases; junction bases outside the gene matches: 7. Looked up from germline, CDR1 is DFQATT and CDR2 is SNEGSKA (reference sequence). DNA for the CDR3: TGCAGTGCTAGACCGCCCCGGGACAGGGGCTACGAGCAGTACTTC. Residues: CSARPPRDRGYEQYF.